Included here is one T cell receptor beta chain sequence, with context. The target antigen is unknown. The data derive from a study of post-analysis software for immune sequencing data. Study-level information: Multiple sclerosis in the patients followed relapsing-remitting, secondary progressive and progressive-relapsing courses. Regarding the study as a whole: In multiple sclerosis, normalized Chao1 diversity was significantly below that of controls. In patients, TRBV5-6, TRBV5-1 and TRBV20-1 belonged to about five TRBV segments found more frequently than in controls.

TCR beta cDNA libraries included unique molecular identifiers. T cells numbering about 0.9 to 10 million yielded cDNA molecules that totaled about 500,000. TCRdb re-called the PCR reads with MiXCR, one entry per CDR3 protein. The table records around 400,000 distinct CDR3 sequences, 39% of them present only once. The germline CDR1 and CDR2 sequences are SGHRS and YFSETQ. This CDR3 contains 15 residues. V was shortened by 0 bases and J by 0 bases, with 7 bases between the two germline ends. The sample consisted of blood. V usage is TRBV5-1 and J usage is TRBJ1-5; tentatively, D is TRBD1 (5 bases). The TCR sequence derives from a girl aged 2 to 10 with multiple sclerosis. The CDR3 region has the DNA TGCGCCAGCAGCTTGGAGGGGAGTAGCAATCAGCCCCAGCATTTT. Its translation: CASSLEGSSNQPQHF.